Listed below are T cell receptor beta chains from one sample, sequenced in a study of shared clonotypes between healthy human individuals. Assay: immunoSEQ multiplex PCR; the TCRdb copy retains only in-frame clones and omits some. This table has just over 2,000,000 clones, 85% to 95% appearing once. Sequences were obtained from naive CD4+ T cells sorted from blood. The origin of the receptors is a man aged 18 to 35 in good health. CDR3s include the opening cysteine and the closing phenylalanine or tryptophan. A D gene is named only where the DNA matches it firmly. Only part of the rows carry a size: once, few, many, or a class if the clone is expanded.

V gene	D gene	clone size	J gene	CDR3 protein	CDR3 DNA
TRBV5-1	TRBD2	few	TRBJ2-7	CASSSSGGAYEQYF	TGCGCCAGCAGCTCTAGCGGGGGAGCCTACGAGCAGTACTTC
TRBV5-1	TRBD1	.	TRBJ1-4	CASSVGQTNEKLFF	TGCGCCAGCAGCGTGGGACAGACCAATGAAAAACTGTTTTTT
TRBV11-2	TRBD2	.	TRBJ2-3	CASSLFIAGGTDTQYF	TGTGCCAGCAGCTTATTCATAGCGGGGGGCACAGATACGCAGTATTTT
TRBV5-4	.	.	TRBJ2-7	CASSPPGGRVYEQYF	TGTGCCAGCAGCCCACCGGGGGGCAGGGTTTACGAGCAGTACTTC
TRBV5-1	.	.	TRBJ2-7	CASSAGHRISYEQYF	TGCGCCAGCAGCGCGGGACATAGAATCTCCTACGAGCAGTACTTC
TRBV5-1	TRBD2	.	TRBJ2-5	CASSSSGTRDTETQYF	TGCGCCAGCAGCTCGTCCGGGACTAGAGATACAGAGACCCAGTACTTC
TRBV6-6	.	.	TRBJ1-4	CASSSGSRTNEKLFF	TGTGCCAGCAGTTCGGGATCCCGAACTAATGAAAAACTGTTTTTT
TRBV5-1	.	.	TRBJ2-7	CASSSQGSYEQYF	TGCGCCAGCAGCTCACAGGGCTCTTACGAGCAGTACTTC
TRBV29-1	.	.	TRBJ2-5	CSVVGGARGTQYF	TGCAGCGTTGTTGGGGGGGCGCGGGGGACCCAGTACTTC
TRBV10-3	.	.	TRBJ1-1	CAIKELNTEAFF	TGTGCCATCAAAGAGCTGAACACTGAAGCTTTCTTT
TRBV4-1	.	.	TRBJ2-7	CASSQDSYPYEQYF	TGCGCCAGCAGCCAAGACTCGTATCCCTACGAGCAGTACTTC
TRBV28	TRBD2	.	TRBJ2-1	CASSPFFSLAGGYEQFF	TGTGCCAGCAGTCCCTTTTTTTCCCTAGCGGGAGGTTATGAGCAGTTCTTC
TRBV18	TRBD1	.	TRBJ2-7	CASSLGQVYEQYF	TGTGCCAGCTCGCTGGGACAGGTCTACGAGCAGTACTTC
TRBV9	.	few	TRBJ1-6	CASSVGFGRDSPLHF	TGTGCCAGCAGCGTTGGGTTCGGGAGGGATTCACCCCTCCACTTT
TRBV2	.	.	TRBJ2-7	CASSLEYYEQYF	TGTGCCAGCAGTCTCGAATACTACGAGCAGTACTTC
TRBV7-2	.	.	TRBJ2-7	CASSPRLGGYEQYF	TGTGCCAGCAGCCCGCGACTAGGAGGCTACGAGCAGTACTTC
TRBV2	.	.	TRBJ1-1	CASSVGLNTEAFF	TGTGCCAGCAGTGTCGGGTTGAACACTGAAGCTTTCTTT
TRBV6-1	TRBD2	.	TRBJ2-7	CASATSATYEQYF	TGTGCCAGCGCGACTAGCGCTACCTACGAGCAGTACTTC